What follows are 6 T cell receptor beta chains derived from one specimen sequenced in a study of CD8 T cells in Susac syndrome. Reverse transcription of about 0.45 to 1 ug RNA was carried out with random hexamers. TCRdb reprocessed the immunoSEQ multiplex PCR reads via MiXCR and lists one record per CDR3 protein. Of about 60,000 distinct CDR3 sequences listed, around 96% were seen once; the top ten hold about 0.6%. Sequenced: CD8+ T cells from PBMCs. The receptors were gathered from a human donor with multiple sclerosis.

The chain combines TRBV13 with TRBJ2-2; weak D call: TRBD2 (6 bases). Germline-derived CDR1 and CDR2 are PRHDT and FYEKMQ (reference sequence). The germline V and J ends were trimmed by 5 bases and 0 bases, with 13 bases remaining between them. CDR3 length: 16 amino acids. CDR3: CASSPISGANTGELFF. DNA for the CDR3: TGTGCCAGCAGCCCAATTAGCGGTGCGAACACCGGGGAGCTGTTTTTT.

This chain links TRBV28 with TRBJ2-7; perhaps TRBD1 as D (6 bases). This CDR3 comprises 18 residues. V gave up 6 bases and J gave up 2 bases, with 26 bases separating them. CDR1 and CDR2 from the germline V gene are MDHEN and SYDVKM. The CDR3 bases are TGTGCCAGCAGCACCTCGATGGTGATGGGGGCTGGGACCTACGAGCAGTACTTC. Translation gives CASSTSMVMGAGTYEQYF. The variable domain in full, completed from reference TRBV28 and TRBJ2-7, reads DVKVTQSSRYLVKRTGEKVFLECVQDMDHENMFWYRQDPGLGLRLIYFSYDVKMKEKGDIPEGYSVSREKKERFSLILESASTNQTSMYLCASSTSMVMGAGTYEQYFGPGTRLTVT.

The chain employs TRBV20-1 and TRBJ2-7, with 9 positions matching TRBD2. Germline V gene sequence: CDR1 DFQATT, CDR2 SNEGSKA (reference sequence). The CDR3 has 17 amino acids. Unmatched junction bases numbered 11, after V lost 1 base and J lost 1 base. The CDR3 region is CSARGPPLAGTSYEQYF. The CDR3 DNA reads TGCAGTGCTAGAGGGCCCCCCCTAGCGGGGACTTCCTACGAGCAGTACTTC.

The CDR3 loop reads CASGEAGEGYGYTF. CDR3 in DNA: TGTGCCAGCGGCGAGGCAGGGGAGGGCTATGGCTACACCTTC. The rearrangement links TRBV6-6 to TRBJ1-2, with D possibly matching TRBD1 (6 bases). V was clipped by 8 bases and J by 4 bases, with 17 bases between them. The germline V gene has CDR1 MNHNY and CDR2 SVGAGI (reference sequence). The CDR3 length is 14 residues.

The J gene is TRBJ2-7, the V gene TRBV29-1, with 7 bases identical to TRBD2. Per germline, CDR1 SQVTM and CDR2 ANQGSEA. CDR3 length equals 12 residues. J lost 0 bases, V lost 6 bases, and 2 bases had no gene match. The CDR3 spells CSVRTSSYEQYF. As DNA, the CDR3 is TGCAGCGTCCGGACTAGCTCCTACGAGCAGTACTTC.

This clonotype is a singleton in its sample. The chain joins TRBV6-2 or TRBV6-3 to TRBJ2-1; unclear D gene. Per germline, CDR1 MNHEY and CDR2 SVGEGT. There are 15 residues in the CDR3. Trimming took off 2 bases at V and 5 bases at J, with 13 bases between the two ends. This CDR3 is CASSYGQVPDNEQFF. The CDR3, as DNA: TGTGCCAGCAGTTACGGGCAGGTGCCTGACAATGAGCAGTTCTTC.